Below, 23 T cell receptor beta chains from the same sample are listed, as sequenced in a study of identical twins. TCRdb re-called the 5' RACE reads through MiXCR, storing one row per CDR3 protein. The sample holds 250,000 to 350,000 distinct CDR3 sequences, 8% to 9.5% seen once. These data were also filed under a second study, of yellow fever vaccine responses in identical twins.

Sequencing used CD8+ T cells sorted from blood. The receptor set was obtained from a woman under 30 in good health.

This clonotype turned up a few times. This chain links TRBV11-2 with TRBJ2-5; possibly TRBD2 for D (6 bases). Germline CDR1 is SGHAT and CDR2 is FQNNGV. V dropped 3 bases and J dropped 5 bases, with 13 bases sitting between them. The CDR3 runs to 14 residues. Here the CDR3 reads CASSFTGVWETQYF. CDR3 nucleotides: TGTGCCAGCAGCTTTACGGGAGTTTGGGAGACCCAGTACTTC.

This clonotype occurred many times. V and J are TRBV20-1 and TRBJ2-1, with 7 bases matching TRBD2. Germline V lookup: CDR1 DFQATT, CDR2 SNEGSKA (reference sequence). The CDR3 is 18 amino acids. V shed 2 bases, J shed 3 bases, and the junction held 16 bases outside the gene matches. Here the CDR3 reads CSARNLLSSGIGYNEQFF. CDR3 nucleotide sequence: TGCAGTGCTAGAAACCTCCTGAGCAGCGGGATAGGCTACAATGAGCAGTTCTTC.

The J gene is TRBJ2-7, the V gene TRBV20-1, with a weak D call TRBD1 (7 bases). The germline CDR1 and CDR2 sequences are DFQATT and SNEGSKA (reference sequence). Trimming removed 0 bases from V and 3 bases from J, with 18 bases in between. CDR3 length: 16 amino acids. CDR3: CSARDSAGQTHYEQYF. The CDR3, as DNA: TGCAGTGCTAGAGATTCGGCGGGACAGACACACTACGAGCAGTACTTC.

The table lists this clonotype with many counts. Here the CDR3 DNA reads TGTGCCACCAGGGCCGGGACTAGCGGGTTTTACGAGCAGTACTTC. Its translation: CATRAGTSGFYEQYF. The V gene is TRBV15, the J gene TRBJ2-7; 12 bases map to TRBD2. The CDR3 runs 15 residues. The ends lost 6 bases at V and 4 bases at J; junction bases unmatched: 7. The germline V gene encodes CDR1 LNHNV and CDR2 YYDKDF (reference sequence).

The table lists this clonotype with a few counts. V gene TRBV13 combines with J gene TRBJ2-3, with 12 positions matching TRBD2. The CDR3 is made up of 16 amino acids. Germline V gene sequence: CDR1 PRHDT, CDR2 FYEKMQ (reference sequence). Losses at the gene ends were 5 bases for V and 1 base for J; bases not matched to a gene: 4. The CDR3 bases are TGTGCCAGCAGCGGCAGACTAGCGGGAGGCACAGATACGCAGTATTTT. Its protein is CASSGRLAGGTDTQYF.

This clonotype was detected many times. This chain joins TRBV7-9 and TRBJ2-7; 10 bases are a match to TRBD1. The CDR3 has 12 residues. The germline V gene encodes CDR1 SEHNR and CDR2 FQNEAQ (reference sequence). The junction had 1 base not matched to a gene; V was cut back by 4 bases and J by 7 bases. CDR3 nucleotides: TGTGCCAGCAGCTCGGACAGGGGGGAGCAGTACTTC. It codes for CASSSDRGEQYF. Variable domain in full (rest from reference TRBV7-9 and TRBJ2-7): DTGVSQNPRHKITKRGQNVTFRCDPISEHNRLYWYRQTLGQGPEFLTYFQNEAQLEKSRLLSDRFSAERPKGSFSTLEIQRTEQGDSAMYLCASSSDRGEQYFGPGTRLTVT.

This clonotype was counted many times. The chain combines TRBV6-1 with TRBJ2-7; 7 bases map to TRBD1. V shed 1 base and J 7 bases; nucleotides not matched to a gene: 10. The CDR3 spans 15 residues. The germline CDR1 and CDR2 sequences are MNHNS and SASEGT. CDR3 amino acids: CASSEVQGGFGEQYF. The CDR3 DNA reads TGTGCCAGCAGTGAAGTTCAAGGGGGCTTTGGTGAGCAGTACTTC.

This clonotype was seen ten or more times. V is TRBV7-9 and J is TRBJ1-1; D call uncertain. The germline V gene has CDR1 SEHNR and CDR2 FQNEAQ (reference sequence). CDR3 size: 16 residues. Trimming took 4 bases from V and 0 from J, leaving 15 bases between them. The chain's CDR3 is CASSSGRPTVNTEAFF. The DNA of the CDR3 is TGTGCCAGCAGCTCTGGGCGACCTACAGTGAACACTGAAGCTTTCTTT.

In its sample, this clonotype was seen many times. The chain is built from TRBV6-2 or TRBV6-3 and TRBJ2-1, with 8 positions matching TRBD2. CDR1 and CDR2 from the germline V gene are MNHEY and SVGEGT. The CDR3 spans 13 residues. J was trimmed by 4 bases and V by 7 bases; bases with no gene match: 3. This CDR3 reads CASNGLAYNEQFF. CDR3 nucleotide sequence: TGTGCCAGCAACGGACTAGCTTACAATGAGCAGTTCTTC.

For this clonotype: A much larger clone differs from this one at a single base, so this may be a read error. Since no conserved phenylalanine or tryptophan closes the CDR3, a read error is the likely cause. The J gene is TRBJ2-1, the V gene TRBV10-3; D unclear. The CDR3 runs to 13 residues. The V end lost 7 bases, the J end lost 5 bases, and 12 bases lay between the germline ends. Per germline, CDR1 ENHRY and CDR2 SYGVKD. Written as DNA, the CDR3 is TGTGCCATCACTACGGCCGGAGACAATGAGCAGTTCTTA. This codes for CAITTAGDNEQFL.

The CDR3 nucleotides read TGTGCCAGCAGCCCCTTGGCCGACTCGAGCGGGAGTTTCCACGAGCAGTACTTC. Its translation is CASSPLADSSGSFHEQYF. The rearrangement uses TRBV11-1 and TRBJ2-7; 8 nucleotides align to TRBD2. The V and J ends lost 5 bases and 5 bases, in that order; junction bases with no gene match: 20. CDR3 length: 18 amino acids. Germline V lookup: CDR1 SGHAT, CDR2 FQDESV (reference sequence). The whole variable domain, remainder taken from reference TRBV11-1 and TRBJ2-7, is EAEVAQSPRYKITEKSQAVAFWCDPISGHATLYWYRQILGQGPELLVQFQDESVVDDSQLPKDRFSAERLKGVDSTLKIQPAELGDSAMYLCASSPLADSSGSFHEQYFGPGTRLTVT.

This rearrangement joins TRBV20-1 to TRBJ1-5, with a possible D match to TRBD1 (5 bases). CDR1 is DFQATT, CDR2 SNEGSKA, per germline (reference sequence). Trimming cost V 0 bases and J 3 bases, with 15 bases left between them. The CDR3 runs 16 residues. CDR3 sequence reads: CSARDLGQGLNQPQHF. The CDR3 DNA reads TGCAGTGCTAGAGATCTTGGCCAGGGCCTCAATCAGCCCCAGCATTTT.

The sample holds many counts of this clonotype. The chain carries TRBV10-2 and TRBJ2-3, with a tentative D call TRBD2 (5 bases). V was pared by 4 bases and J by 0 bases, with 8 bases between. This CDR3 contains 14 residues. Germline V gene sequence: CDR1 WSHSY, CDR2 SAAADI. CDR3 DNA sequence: TGCGCCAGCAGTGTTTGGACTAGCACAGATACGCAGTATTTT. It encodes CASSVWTSTDTQYF.

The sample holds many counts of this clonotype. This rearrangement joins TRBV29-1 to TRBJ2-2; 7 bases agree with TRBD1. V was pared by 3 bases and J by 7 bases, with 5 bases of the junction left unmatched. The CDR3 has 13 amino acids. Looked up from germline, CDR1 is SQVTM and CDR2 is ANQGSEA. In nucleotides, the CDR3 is TGCAGCGTTGATAGGGACAGAGACGGGGAGCTGTTTTTT. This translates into CSVDRDRDGELFF.

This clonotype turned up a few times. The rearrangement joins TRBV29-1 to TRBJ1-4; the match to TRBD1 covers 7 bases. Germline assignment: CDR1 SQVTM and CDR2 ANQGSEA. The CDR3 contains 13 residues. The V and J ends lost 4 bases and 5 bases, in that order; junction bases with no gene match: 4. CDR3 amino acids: CSVGGQTNEKLFF. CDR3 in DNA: TGCAGCGTTGGGGGACAGACGAATGAAAAACTGTTTTTT.

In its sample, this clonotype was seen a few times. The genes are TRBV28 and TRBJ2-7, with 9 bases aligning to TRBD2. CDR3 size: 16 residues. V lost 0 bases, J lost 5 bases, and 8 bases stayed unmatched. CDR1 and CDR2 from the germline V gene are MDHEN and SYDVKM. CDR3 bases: TGTGCCAGCAGTTTATGGGGCCTTCCTAGCGGGAACGAGCAGTACTTC. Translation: CASSLWGLPSGNEQYF.

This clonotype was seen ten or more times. CDR3 coding DNA: TGCAGCGTCCGGGCGGGCCCACCATCCTACGAGCAGTACTTC. It is translated as CSVRAGPPSYEQYF. J is TRBJ2-7 and V is TRBV29-1; a possible D gene is TRBD2 (5 bases). The CDR3 consists of 14 residues. Deletions cut 6 bases from V and 1 base from J, with 16 bases between. Germline assignment: CDR1 SQVTM and CDR2 ANQGSEA.

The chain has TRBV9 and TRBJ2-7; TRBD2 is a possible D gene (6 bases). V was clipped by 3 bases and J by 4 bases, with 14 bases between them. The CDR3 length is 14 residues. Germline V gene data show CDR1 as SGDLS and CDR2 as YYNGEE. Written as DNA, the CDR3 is TGTGCCAGCAGCGAGAGAGAGGAGGGTTACGAGCAGTACTTC. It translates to CASSEREEGYEQYF.

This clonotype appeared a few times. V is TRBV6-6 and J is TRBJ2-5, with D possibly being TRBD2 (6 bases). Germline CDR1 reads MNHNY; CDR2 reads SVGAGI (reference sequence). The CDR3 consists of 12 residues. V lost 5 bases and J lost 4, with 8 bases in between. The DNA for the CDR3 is TGTGCCAGCAGTAGACTAGGAGAGACCCAGTACTTC. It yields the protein CASSRLGETQYF.

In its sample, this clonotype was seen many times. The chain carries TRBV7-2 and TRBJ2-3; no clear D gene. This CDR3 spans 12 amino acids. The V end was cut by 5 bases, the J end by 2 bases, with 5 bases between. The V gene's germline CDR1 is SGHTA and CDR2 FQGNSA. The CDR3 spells CASSQTTDTQYF. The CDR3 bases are TGTGCCAGCAGCCAAACCACAGATACGCAGTATTTT. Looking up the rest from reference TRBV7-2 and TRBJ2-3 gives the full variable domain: GAGVSQSPSNKVTEKGKDVELRCDPISGHTALYWYRQSLGQGLEFLIYFQGNSAPDKSGLPSDRFSAERTGGSVSTLTIQRTQQEDSAVYLCASSQTTDTQYFGPGTRLTVL.

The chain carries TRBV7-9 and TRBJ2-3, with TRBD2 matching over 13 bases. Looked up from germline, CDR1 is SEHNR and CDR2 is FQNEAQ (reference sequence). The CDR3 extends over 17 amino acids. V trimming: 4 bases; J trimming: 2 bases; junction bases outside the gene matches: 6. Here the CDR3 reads CASSSWTSGGDTDTQYF. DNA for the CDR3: TGTGCCAGCAGCTCTTGGACTAGCGGGGGTGACACAGATACGCAGTATTTT.

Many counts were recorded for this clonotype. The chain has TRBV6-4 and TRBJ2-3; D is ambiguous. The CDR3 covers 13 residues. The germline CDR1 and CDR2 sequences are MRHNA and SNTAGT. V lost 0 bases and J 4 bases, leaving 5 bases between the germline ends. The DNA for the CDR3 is TGTGCCAGCAGTGACTCTGGCCCAGATACGCAGTATTTT. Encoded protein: CASSDSGPDTQYF.

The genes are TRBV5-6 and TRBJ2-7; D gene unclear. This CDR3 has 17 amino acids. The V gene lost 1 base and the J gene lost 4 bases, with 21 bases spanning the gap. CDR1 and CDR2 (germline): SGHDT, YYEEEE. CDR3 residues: CASSLKGFTTRIYEQYF. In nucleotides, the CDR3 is TGTGCCAGCAGCTTGAAAGGATTTACAACACGCATTTACGAGCAGTACTTC.